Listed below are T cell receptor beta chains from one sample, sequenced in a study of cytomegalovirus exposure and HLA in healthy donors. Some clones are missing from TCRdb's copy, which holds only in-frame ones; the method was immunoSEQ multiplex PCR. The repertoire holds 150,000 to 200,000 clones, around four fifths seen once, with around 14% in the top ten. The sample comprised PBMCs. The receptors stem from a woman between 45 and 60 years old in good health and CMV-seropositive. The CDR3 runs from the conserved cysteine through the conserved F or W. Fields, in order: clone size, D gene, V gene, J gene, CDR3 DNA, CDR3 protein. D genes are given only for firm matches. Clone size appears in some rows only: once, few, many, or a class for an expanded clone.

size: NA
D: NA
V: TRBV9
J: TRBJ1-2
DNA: TGTGCCAGCACCCGAGAGGGTGGGGACTATGGCTACACCTTC
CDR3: CASTREGGDYGYTF

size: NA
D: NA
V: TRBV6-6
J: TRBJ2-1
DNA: TGTGCCAGCAGTGTTAGAGATGAGCAGTTCTTC
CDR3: CASSVRDEQFF

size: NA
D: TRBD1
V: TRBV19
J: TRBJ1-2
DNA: TGTGCCAGTAGTGGGACAGGGGGCGCGAGAGGCTACACCTTC
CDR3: CASSGTGGARGYTF

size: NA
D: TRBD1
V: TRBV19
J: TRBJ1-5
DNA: TGTGCCAGTAGTCTGACAGGGGCACGGCCCCAGCATTTT
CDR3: CASSLTGARPQHF

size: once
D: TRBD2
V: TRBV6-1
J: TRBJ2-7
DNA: TGTGCCAGCAGTGAAGTTGTAGCCCCGGGACTAGCGGGGGGGGAGTACGAGCAGTACTTC
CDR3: CASSEVVAPGLAGGEYEQYF

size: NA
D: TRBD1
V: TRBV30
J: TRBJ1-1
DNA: TGTGCCTGGATGGGACAGCGGTGGACTGAAGCTTTCTTT
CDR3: CAWMGQRWTEAFF

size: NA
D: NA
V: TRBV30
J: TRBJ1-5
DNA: TGTGCCTGGAGTGTACTGGCAGGGAGGGAGCCCCAGCATTTT
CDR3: CAWSVLAGREPQHF

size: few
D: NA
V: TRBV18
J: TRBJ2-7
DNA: TGTGCCAGCTCACCAACGACGGGCTCCTACGAGCAGTACTTC
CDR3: CASSPTTGSYEQYF

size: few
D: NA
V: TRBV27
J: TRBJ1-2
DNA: TGTGCCAGCAGTCTAGGACAGAAGGCTGGCTACACCTTC
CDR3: CASSLGQKAGYTF

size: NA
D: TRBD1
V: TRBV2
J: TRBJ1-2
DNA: TGTGCCAGCAGTGTTAGACAGGGGGCAAACCTTGACTATGGCTACACCTTC
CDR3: CASSVRQGANLDYGYTF

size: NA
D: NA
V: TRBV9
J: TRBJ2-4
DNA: TGTGCCAGCAGTCCAGGGGATGGCAAAAACATTCAGTACTTC
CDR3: CASSPGDGKNIQYF

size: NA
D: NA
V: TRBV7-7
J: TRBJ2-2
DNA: TGTGCTAGCAGCCCAAGACAGAACACCGGGGAGCTGTTTTTT
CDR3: CASSPRQNTGELFF

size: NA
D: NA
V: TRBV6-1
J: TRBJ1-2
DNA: TGTGCCAGCTCCACACGACAGGCCGGTGGCTACACCTTC
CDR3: CASSTRQAGGYTF

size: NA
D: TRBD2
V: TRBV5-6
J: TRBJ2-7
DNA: TGTGCCAGCAGCTTGAGGGCGGGGGGCGTCTACGAGCAGTACTTC
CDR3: CASSLRAGGVYEQYF

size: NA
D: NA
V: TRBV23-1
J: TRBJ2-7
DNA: TGCGCCAGCAGTCACCATGGATCCGGGAAGGGCGGCCGCCACGAGCAGTACTTC
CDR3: CASSHHGSGKGGRHEQYF

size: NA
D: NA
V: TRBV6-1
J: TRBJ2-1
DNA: TGTGCCAGCAGTGAAAATCATGGAGGGAGGAGAGGTGAGTTCTTC
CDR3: CASSENHGGRRGEFF

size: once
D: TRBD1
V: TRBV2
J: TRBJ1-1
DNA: TGTGCCAGCATCCTGGACAGGATTGGAGCTTTCTTT
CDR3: CASILDRIGAFF

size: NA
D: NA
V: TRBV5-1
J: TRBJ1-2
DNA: TGCGCCAGCAGCTTGGGACAGGTATACTATGGCTACACCTTC
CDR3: CASSLGQVYYGYTF

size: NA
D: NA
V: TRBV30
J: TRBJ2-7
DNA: TGTGCCTGGAATAGAGGAAACTACGAGCAGTACTTC
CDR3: CAWNRGNYEQYF

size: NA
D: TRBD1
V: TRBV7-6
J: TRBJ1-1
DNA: TGTGCCAGCAGCTTTTCACAGGGGGCTCGGACTGAAGCTTTCTTT
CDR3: CASSFSQGARTEAFF

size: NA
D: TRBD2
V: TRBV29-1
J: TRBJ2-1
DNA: TGCAGCGCCGAGGGTACTAGCGGGGGGGCTTTTGAGCAGTTCTTC
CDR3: CSAEGTSGGAFEQFF

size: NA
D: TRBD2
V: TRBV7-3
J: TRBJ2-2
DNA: TGTGCCAGCAGCTCCCACGTTAGCGGGGGGGCCTACACCGGGGAGCTGTTTTTT
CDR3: CASSSHVSGGAYTGELFF

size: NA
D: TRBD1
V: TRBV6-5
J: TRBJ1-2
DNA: TGTGCCAGCAGTTACTCGGTTACAGGGGGAAATGGCTACACCTTC
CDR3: CASSYSVTGGNGYTF

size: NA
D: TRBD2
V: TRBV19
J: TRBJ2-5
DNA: TGTGCCAGTGATACTAGCGGGGGGGTAAGTGAGACCCAGTACTTC
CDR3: CASDTSGGVSETQYF

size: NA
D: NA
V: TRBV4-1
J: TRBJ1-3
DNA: TGCGCCAGCAGCCAGACACAGGGAGCTGTAAACACCATATATTTT
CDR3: CASSQTQGAVNTIYF